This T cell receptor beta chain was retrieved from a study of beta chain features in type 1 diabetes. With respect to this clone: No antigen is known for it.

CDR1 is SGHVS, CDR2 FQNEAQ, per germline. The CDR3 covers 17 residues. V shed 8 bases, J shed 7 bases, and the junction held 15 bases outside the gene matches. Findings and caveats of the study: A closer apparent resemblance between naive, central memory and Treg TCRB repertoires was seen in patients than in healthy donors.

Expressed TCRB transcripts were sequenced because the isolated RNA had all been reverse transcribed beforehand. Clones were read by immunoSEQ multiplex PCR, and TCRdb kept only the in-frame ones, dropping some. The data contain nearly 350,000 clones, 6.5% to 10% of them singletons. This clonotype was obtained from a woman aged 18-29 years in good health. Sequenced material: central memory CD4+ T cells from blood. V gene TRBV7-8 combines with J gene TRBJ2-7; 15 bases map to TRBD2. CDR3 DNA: TGTGCCAGCCAGCCAGCAGAGGGACTAGCGGGAGGTTGGGAGCAGTACTTC. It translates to CASQPAEGLAGGWEQYF.